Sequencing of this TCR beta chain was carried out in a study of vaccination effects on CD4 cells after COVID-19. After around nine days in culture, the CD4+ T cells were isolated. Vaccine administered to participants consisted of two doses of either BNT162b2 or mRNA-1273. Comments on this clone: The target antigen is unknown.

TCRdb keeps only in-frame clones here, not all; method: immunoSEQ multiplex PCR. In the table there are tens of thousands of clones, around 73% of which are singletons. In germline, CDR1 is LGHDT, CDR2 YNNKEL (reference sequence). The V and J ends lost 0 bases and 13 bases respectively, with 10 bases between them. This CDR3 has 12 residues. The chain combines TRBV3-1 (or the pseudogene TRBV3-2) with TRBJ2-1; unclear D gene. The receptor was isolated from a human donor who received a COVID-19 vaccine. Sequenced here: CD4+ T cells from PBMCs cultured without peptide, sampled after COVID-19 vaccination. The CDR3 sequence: CASSQDGVTQFF. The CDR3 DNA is TGTGCCAGCAGCCAAGATGGGGTAACACAGTTCTTC.